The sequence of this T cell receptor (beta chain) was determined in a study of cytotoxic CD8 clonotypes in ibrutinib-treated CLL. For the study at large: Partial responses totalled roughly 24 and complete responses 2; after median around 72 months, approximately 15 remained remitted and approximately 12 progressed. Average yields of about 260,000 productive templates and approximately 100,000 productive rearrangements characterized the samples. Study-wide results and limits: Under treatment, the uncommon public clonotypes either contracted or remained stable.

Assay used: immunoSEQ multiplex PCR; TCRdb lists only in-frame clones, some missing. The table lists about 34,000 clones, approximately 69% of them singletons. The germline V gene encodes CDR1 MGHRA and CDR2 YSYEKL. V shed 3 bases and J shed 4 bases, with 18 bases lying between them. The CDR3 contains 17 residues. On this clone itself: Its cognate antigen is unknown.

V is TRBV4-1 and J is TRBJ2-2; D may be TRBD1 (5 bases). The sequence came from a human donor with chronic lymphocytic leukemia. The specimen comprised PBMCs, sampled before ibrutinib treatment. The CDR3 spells CASSHPWGRVITGELFF. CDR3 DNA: TGCGCCAGCAGCCATCCTTGGGGCAGGGTGATCACCGGGGAGCTGTTTTTT.